The 2 T cell receptor beta chains below all came from one sample that was sequenced in a study of molecular identifiers for immune sequencing clone quantification. TCRdb used MiXCR to reprocess the PCR reads, holding one entry per CDR3 protein. The profile shows about 640,000 distinct CDR3 sequences, about 20% of them singletons. The specimen was naive CD8+ T cells from blood, with Jurkat cell RNA spiked in. Subset defined: FACS-sorted CD8+CD4-CCR7+CD45RA+ naive T cells. Receptors were obtained from a human donor in good health. Some libraries in this study had Jurkat cell RNA spiked in.

Notes on this clonotype: A much larger clone sits a single nucleotide away, making a read error possible. The chain has TRBV6-5 and TRBJ1-2, with D perhaps TRBD1 (5 bases). Germline-derived CDR1 and CDR2 are MNHEY and SVGAGI. The length of the CDR3 is 15 residues. The CDR3 DNA reads TGTGCCAGCAGTTACTCTCAGGGAGGTCGTAGTGGCTACGCCTTC. Encoded protein: CASSYSQGGRSGYAF.

This clonotype was recorded at least ten times. The CDR3 protein is CASRDLLDNEQFF. In DNA form, the CDR3 reads TGTGCCAGCAGGGACCTCCTAGACAATGAGCAGTTCTTC. The rearrangement uses TRBV6-5 and TRBJ2-1; no reliable D call. The V end was cut by 6 bases, the J end by 5 bases, with 11 bases between. This CDR3 has 13 amino acids. Germline CDR1 MNHEY, CDR2 SVGAGI.